One and the same sample provided the 5 T cell receptor beta chains below, sequenced in a study of shared clonotypes between healthy human individuals. Generated by immunoSEQ multiplex PCR, the TCRdb table keeps only in-frame clones and is missing some. The sample records approximately 350,000 clones, roughly 96% being singletons. Sequenced material: memory CD8+ T cells sorted from blood. Indicated subset: CD45RO+ cells pooled with CCR7-negative TemRA cells. These receptors all come from a man in his thirties or forties in good health.

The V call is TRBV7-9, the J call TRBJ2-7; D may correspond to TRBD1 or TRBD2 (5 bases each). CDR1 and CDR2 from the germline V gene are SEHNR and FQNEAQ (reference sequence). The CDR3 loop spans 17 amino acids. The ends were cut back, 5 bases at V and 2 bases at J, with 22 bases in the middle. This chain's CDR3 is CASSPEVRPGTTYEQYF. CDR3 bases: TGTGCCAGCAGCCCTGAGGTGAGGCCAGGGACGACCTACGAGCAGTACTTC.

J is TRBJ1-2 and V is TRBV2; D gene ambiguous. Trimming cost V 4 bases and J 4 bases, with 7 bases left between them. CDR1 is SNHLY, CDR2 FYNNEI, per germline. CDR3 length equals 12 residues. Here the CDR3 DNA reads TGTGCCAGCAGTGTTTCGGTCTATGGCTACACCTTC. Translating it yields CASSVSVYGYTF.

The chain couples TRBV4-1 to TRBJ2-3; TRBD2 matches at 8 bases. There are 17 residues in the CDR3. Germline V gives CDR1 MGHRA, CDR2 YSYEKL. Trimming at V came to 1 base and at J to 2 bases, leaving 8 bases not matched to a gene. The CDR3 loop reads CASSQGPLAVNTDTQYF. The DNA of the CDR3 is TGCGCCAGCAGCCAAGGTCCACTAGCGGTAAACACAGATACGCAGTATTTT.

The chain couples TRBV6-4 to TRBJ2-3, with a weak D call TRBD2 (5 bases). This CDR3 is built from 15 residues. From germline, CDR1 is MRHNA and CDR2 SNTAGT. V was cut by 1 base and J by 4 bases, with 12 bases left in between. The CDR3 DNA reads TGTGCCAGCAGTGACTGGCCTAGCCTTGCAGATACGCAGTATTTT. It translates to CASSDWPSLADTQYF.

This chain connects TRBV2 to TRBJ1-4, with D possibly being TRBD1 (6 bases). V was clipped by 4 bases and J by 3 bases, with 15 bases between them. Per the germline V gene, CDR1 is SNHLY and CDR2 is FYNNEI. The CDR3 is made up of 16 amino acids. The CDR3 spells CASSALGQGPNEKLFF. The CDR3 DNA reads as TGTGCCAGCAGTGCGTTGGGTCAGGGGCCTAATGAAAAACTGTTTTTT.